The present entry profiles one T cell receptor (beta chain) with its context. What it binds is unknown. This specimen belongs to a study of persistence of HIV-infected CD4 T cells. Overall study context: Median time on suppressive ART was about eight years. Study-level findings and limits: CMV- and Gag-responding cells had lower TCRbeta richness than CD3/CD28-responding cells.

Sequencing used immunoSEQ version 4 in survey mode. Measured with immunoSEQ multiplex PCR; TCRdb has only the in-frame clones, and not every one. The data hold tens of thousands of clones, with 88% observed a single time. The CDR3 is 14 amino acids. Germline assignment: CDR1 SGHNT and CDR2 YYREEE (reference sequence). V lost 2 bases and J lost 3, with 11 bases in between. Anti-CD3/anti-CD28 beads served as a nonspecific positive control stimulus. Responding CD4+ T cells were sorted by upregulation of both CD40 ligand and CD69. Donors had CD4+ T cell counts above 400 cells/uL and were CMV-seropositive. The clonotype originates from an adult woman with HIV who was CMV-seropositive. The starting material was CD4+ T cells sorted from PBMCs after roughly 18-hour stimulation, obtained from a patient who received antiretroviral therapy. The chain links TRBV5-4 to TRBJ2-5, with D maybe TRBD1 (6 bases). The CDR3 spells CASSLQGKEETQYF. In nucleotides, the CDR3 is TGTGCCAGCAGCTTACAGGGAAAGGAAGAGACCCAGTACTTC.